The present T cell receptor (beta chain) was sequenced within a study of patients and donors after allogeneic stem cell transplantation. Trimming took 5 bases from V and 4 from J, leaving 11 bases between them. CDR3 length: 13 residues. This clonotype was detected only once. MiXCR, run by TCRdb on the RT-PCR reads, gives a single entry per CDR3 protein. In the table there are about a million distinct CDR3 sequences, about 20% of which are singletons. The rearrangement links TRBV12-3 or TRBV12-4 to TRBJ1-2, with D uncertain. Sequenced material: blood, either unsorted or a sorted T cell fraction (not recorded which). The receptor was isolated from a human donor who was either an allogeneic HSCT recipient or a stem cell or donor lymphocyte infusion donor (not recorded which). It is not recorded whose cells these are; they may come from a transplant donor. CDR3 nucleotide sequence: TGTGCCAGCAGTCCCGACATAATCTATGGCTACACCTTC. Protein product: CASSPDIIYGYTF.